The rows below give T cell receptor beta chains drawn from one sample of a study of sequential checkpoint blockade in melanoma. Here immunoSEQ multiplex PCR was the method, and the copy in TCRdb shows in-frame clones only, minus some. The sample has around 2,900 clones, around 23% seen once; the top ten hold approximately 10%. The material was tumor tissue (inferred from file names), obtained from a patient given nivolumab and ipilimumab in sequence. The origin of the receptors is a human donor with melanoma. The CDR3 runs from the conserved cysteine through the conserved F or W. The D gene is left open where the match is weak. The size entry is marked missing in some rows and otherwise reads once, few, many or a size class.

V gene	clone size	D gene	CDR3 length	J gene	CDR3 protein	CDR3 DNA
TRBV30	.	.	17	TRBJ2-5	CAWSEGLGYTVQETQYF	TGTGCCTGGAGTGAAGGGCTGGGCTACACTGTCCAAGAGACCCAGTACTTC
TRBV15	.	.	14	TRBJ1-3	CATSRDRGRNTIYF	TGTGCCACCAGCAGAGACCGAGGAAGAAACACCATATATTTT
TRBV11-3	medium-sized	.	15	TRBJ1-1	CASSLGYGANTEAFF	TGTGCCAGCAGCCTAGGGTATGGGGCGAACACTGAAGCTTTCTTT
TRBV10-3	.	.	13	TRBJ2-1	CAISETTYNEQFF	TGTGCCATCAGTGAGACCACCTACAATGAGCAGTTCTTC
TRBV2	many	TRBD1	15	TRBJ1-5	CASSQGAYGNQPQHF	TGTGCCAGCAGCCAGGGGGCATACGGCAATCAGCCCCAGCATTTT
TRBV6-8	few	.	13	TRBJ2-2	CASSYKRTGELFF	TGTGCCAGCAGTTATAAACGCACCGGGGAGCTGTTTTTT
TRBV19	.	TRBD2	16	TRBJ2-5	CASSSGTSGRRETQYF	TGTGCCAGTTCTTCTGGGACTAGCGGTCGAAGGGAGACCCAGTACTTC
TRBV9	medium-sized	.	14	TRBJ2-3	CASNTGGRGDTQYF	TGTGCCAGCAATACGGGGGGCCGCGGAGATACGCAGTATTTT
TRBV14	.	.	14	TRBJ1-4	CASSQLDINEKLFF	TGTGCCAGCAGCCAACTTGACATTAATGAAAAACTGTTTTTT
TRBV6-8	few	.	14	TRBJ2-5	CASIRDSYAETQYF	TGTGCCAGTATACGGGACTCATACGCCGAGACCCAGTACTTC
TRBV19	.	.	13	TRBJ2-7	CASSLSREHEQYF	TGTGCCAGTAGTCTCAGCAGGGAACACGAGCAGTACTTC